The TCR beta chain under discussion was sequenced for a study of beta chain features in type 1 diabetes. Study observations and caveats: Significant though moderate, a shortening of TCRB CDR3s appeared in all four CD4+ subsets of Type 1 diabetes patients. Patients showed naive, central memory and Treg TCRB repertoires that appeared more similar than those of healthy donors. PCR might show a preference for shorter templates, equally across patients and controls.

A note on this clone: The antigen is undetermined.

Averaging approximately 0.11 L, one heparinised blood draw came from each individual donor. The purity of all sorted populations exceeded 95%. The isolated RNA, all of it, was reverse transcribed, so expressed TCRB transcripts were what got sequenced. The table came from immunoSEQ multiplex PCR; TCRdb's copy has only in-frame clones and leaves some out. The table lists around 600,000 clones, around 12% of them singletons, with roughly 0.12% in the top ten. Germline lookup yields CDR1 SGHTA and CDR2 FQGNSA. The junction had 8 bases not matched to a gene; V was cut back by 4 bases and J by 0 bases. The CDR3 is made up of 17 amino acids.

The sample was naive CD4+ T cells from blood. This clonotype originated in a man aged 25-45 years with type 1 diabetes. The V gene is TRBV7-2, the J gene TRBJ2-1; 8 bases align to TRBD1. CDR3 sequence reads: CASSSRGLGGSYNEQFF. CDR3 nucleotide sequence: TGTGCCAGCAGCTCCAGGGGGCTGGGGGGCTCCTACAATGAGCAGTTCTTC.